This T cell receptor beta chain was documented in a study of shared clonotypes between healthy human individuals. Only in-frame clones appear in the TCRdb table, and some are missing; sequencing was by immunoSEQ multiplex PCR. The sample has 490,000 or so clones; 70% to 85% are singletons. This clone was observed a few times. The V end lost 2 bases, the J end lost 5 bases, and 7 bases lay between the germline ends. Germline lookup yields CDR1 SEHNR and CDR2 FQNEAQ (reference sequence). The CDR3 contains 13 residues. Sequenced input: PBMCs. The origin of this receptor is a woman between 35 and 50 years old in good health. Some clones in this sample may be carry-over from other donors' samples. The chain has TRBV7-9 and TRBJ2-1; the D is unclear. The CDR3 DNA is TGTGCCAGCAGCTTAAGTAGGGACAATGAGCAGTTCTTC. Translated: CASSLSRDNEQFF. Full variable domain (missing parts from reference TRBV7-9 and TRBJ2-1): DTGVSQNPRHKITKRGQNVTFRCDPISEHNRLYWYRQTLGQGPEFLTYFQNEAQLEKSRLLSDRFSAERPKGSFSTLEIQRTEQGDSAMYLCASSLSRDNEQFFGPGTRLTVL.